This T cell receptor beta chain was captured in a study of blood T cell repertoires in COVID-19. The CDR3 consists of 15 residues. The V gene's germline CDR1 is LNHDA and CDR2 SQIVND (reference sequence). Trimming shortened V by 3 bases and J by 3 bases, and 15 bases separated the two germline ends. Sequenced by immunoSEQ multiplex PCR; TCRdb stores in-frame clones only, minus some. This table has about 190,000 clones, 88% appearing once. Sequencing used peripheral blood. The source is a man aged 25-45 years with acute or convalescent COVID-19. The chain couples TRBV19 to TRBJ2-7; perhaps TRBD2 as D (6 bases). For the CDR3, the DNA is TGTGCCAGTAGTATCGGGACTGCTCGATACTACGAGCAGTACTTC. Protein product: CASSIGTARYYEQYF. The full variable domain, completed using reference TRBV19 and TRBJ2-7, is DGGITQSPKYLFRKEGQNVTLSCEQNLNHDAMYWYRQDPGQGLRLIYYSQIVNDFQKGDIAEGYSVSREKKESFPLTVTSAQKNPTAFYLCASSIGTARYYEQYFGPGTRLTVT.